The 18 T cell receptor beta chains given below trace back to one sample, sequenced in a study of blood T cell repertoires in COVID-19. Generated by immunoSEQ multiplex PCR, the TCRdb table keeps only in-frame clones and is missing some. The repertoire consists of under 400,000 clones, with approximately 89% occurring once and the leading ten covering around 4%. Sequencing was carried out using peripheral blood. These receptors were taken from a woman aged 60 to 75 with COVID-19, enrolled during active disease.

The rearrangement links TRBV19 to TRBJ1-6; maybe TRBD1 (5 bases). V lost 7 bases and J lost 6, with 16 bases in between. CDR1 is LNHDA and CDR2 is SQIVND in the germline V gene (reference sequence). The CDR3 has 15 amino acids. CDR3 amino acids: CASTAGGGINSPLHF. The CDR3 coding sequence is TGTGCCAGTACCGCGGGTGGGGGGATTAATTCACCCCTCCACTTT.

The CDR3 DNA reads TGTGCCAGCAGCAGATCCCTAGGGGGCCGGAACACTGAAGCTTTCTTT. This codes for CASSRSLGGRNTEAFF. V gene TRBV7-3 combines with J gene TRBJ1-1; 7 bases fit TRBD1. Trimming cost V 5 bases and J 1 base; bases outside gene matches: 10. Germline assignment: CDR1 SGHTA and CDR2 FQGTGA. The CDR3 extends over 16 amino acids.

The chain uses TRBV5-1 and TRBJ1-1, with a tentative D call TRBD1 (6 bases). CDR1 and CDR2 from the germline V gene are SGHRS and YFSETQ. Trimming took off 0 bases at V and 1 base at J, with 10 bases between the two ends. The CDR3 runs 15 residues. The CDR3 bases are TGCGCCAGCAGCTTGGAAGGGGGGGCGAACACTGAAGCTTTCTTT. Translated: CASSLEGGANTEAFF.

This clone was seen a handful of times. The chain employs TRBV3-1 (or the pseudogene TRBV3-2) and TRBJ1-2; maybe TRBD1 (5 bases). In germline, CDR1 is LGHDT, CDR2 YNNKEL (reference sequence). The CDR3 consists of 15 residues. V was pared by 0 bases and J by 0 bases, with 8 bases between. CDR3 residues: CASSQEVGANYGYTF. DNA for the CDR3: TGTGCCAGCAGCCAAGAGGTAGGGGCTAACTATGGCTACACCTTC.

The chain carries TRBV7-2 and TRBJ2-1; 10 bases are a match to TRBD2. CDR3 size: 18 residues. J was trimmed by 0 bases and V by 5 bases; bases with no gene match: 10. The V gene's germline CDR1 is SGHTA and CDR2 FQGNSA. CDR3 nucleotide sequence: TGTGCCAGCAGCCTTATAGCGGGGGGTCGATTCTCCTACAATGAGCAGTTCTTC. Translating it yields CASSLIAGGRFSYNEQFF.

J is TRBJ2-7 and V is TRBV7-9; D unclear. From germline, CDR1 is SEHNR and CDR2 FQNEAQ (reference sequence). The CDR3 runs to 12 residues. V shed 4 bases and J shed 5 bases, with 9 bases lying between them. The CDR3 nucleotides are TGTGCCAGCAGCTGGTCGGTAGACGAGCAGTACTTC. It codes for CASSWSVDEQYF.

The chain links TRBV9 to TRBJ2-3; TRBD2 aligns across 12 bases. J was trimmed by 8 bases and V by 4 bases; bases with no gene match: 17. Germline V gene lookup returns CDR1 SGDLS and CDR2 YYNGEE. The CDR3 length is 18 residues. The CDR3 loop is CASSKDGSLAGGPVTQYF. In DNA form, the CDR3 reads TGTGCCAGCAGCAAAGATGGAAGCCTAGCGGGGGGGCCCGTTACGCAGTATTTT. Based on the CDR3 plus reference TRBV9 and TRBJ2-3, the full variable domain is DSGVTQTPKHLITATGQRVTLRCSPRSGDLSVYWYQQSLDQGLQFLIQYYNGEERAKGNILERFSAQQFPDLHSELNLSSLELGDSALYFCASSKDGSLAGGPVTQYFGPGTRLTVL.

The chain uses TRBV5-1 and TRBJ2-5; 12 bases line up with TRBD2. CDR3 length: 19 residues. After removal of 0 bases from V and 0 bases from J, the junction contained 9 bases not matched to a gene. Germline-derived CDR1 and CDR2 are SGHRS and YFSETQ. The CDR3: CASSLAGLAGTAYQETQYF. CDR3 bases: TGCGCCAGCAGCTTGGCCGGACTAGCGGGGACCGCCTACCAAGAGACCCAGTACTTC.

V gene TRBV9 combines with J gene TRBJ2-1; 10 bases map to TRBD2. J was trimmed by 2 bases and V by 4 bases; bases with no gene match: 6. Looked up from germline, CDR1 is SGDLS and CDR2 is YYNGEE. The CDR3 is made up of 16 amino acids. CDR3 DNA sequence: TGTGCCAGCAGCAAGACGAGCGGGGGGGCCTACAATGAGCAGTTCTTC. Its translation is CASSKTSGGAYNEQFF.

The J gene is TRBJ2-1, the V gene TRBV5-1; D gene unclear. Germline assignment: CDR1 SGHRS and CDR2 YFSETQ. The CDR3 sequence is 15 residues long. V was shortened by 8 bases and J by 0 bases, with 15 bases between the two germline ends. In DNA, the CDR3 is TGCGCCAGTGGCCCCCTCGGGTTCTCCTACAATGAGCAGTTCTTC. Translating gives CASGPLGFSYNEQFF.

This clone appeared once. The rearrangement joins TRBV28 to TRBJ2-2; no clear D. CDR3 length: 14 amino acids. Deletions cut 7 bases from V and 1 base from J, with 10 bases between. CDR1 and CDR2 from the germline V gene are MDHEN and SYDVKM. CDR3 in amino acids: CASNPAGNTGELFF. The CDR3 DNA reads as TGTGCCAGCAACCCCGCCGGGAACACCGGGGAGCTGTTTTTT.

This clone has a single count. The chain links TRBV2 to TRBJ1-5; no reliable D call. The germline V gene has CDR1 SNHLY and CDR2 FYNNEI. The CDR3 loop spans 11 amino acids. V was shortened by 3 bases and J by 11 bases, with 8 bases between the two germline ends. DNA of the CDR3: TGTGCCAGCAGTGAGTCAGGAACCCAGCATTTT. Amino acid sequence: CASSESGTQHF.

The J gene is TRBJ2-5, the V gene TRBV12-5; 8 bases match TRBD2. After removal of 4 bases from V and 4 bases from J, the junction contained 5 bases not matched to a gene. Germline CDR1 is LGHNT and CDR2 is FRNRAP. The CDR3 covers 14 residues. CDR3: CASGSPGGGETQYF. CDR3 nucleotide sequence: TGTGCTAGTGGTTCCCCGGGGGGGGGAGAGACCCAGTACTTC. The full variable domain, in which reference TRBV12-5 and TRBJ2-5 provide the parts outside the CDR3, is DARVTQTPRHKVTEMGQEVTMRCQPILGHNTVFWYRQTMMQGLELLAYFRNRAPLDDSGMPKDRFSAEMPDATLATLKIQPSEPRDSAVYFCASGSPGGGETQYFGPGTRLLVL.

This sequence joins TRBV7-9 and TRBJ2-5, with D hard to call. Germline V gene data show CDR1 as SEHNR and CDR2 as FQNEAQ (reference sequence). The CDR3 is made up of 13 amino acids. The V and J ends lost 5 bases and 5 bases respectively, with 12 bases between them. CDR3 sequence (DNA): TGTGCCAGCAGCCGATCCTTGAGGGAGACCCAGTACTTC. Protein sequence: CASSRSLRETQYF. The variable domain in full, with the rest retrieved from reference TRBV7-9 and TRBJ2-5, is DTGVSQNPRHKITKRGQNVTFRCDPISEHNRLYWYRQTLGQGPEFLTYFQNEAQLEKSRLLSDRFSAERPKGSFSTLEIQRTEQGDSAMYLCASSRSLRETQYFGPGTRLLVL.

The gene calls are TRBV4-2 and TRBJ2-3, with 12 bases aligning to TRBD2. Germline trimming cut 1 base from V and 0 bases from J; bases unmatched to any gene: 2. Germline lookup yields CDR1 LGHNA and CDR2 YNFKEQ. There are 17 residues in the CDR3. In DNA, the CDR3 is TGTGCCAGCAGCCAAGGGGGGACTAGCGGGAGCACAGATACGCAGTATTTT. Translated, it gives CASSQGGTSGSTDTQYF.

The chain recombines TRBV20-1 with TRBJ2-1, with TRBD2 identical over 8 bases. This CDR3 region has 11 residues. Germline values: CDR1 DFQATT, CDR2 SNEGSKA (reference sequence). V shed 3 bases and J 9 bases; nucleotides not matched to a gene: 1. DNA for the CDR3: TGCAGTGCTAGGACTAGCGCTGAGCAGTTCTTC. Protein: CSARTSAEQFF.

The genes are TRBV19 and TRBJ2-1, with 10 bases aligning to TRBD2. This CDR3 spans 19 amino acids. V was pared by 6 bases and J by 0 bases, with 14 bases of the junction left unmatched. Germline V lookup: CDR1 LNHDA, CDR2 SQIVND (reference sequence). CDR3 nucleotide sequence: TGTGCCAGTAGACTCGACGGGACTAGCGCCGAAAGCTCCTACAATGAGCAGTTCTTC. As protein: CASRLDGTSAESSYNEQFF.

The rearrangement joins TRBV30 to TRBJ2-3; perhaps TRBD2 as D (7 bases). V shed 0 bases and J shed 0 bases, with 16 bases lying between them. This CDR3 region has 17 residues. Germline assignment: CDR1 GTSNPN and CDR2 SVGIG (reference sequence). In DNA, the CDR3 is TGTGCCTGGAGTGTAGGAGGGGGGGCCTCTAGCACAGATACGCAGTATTTT. Protein: CAWSVGGGASSTDTQYF.